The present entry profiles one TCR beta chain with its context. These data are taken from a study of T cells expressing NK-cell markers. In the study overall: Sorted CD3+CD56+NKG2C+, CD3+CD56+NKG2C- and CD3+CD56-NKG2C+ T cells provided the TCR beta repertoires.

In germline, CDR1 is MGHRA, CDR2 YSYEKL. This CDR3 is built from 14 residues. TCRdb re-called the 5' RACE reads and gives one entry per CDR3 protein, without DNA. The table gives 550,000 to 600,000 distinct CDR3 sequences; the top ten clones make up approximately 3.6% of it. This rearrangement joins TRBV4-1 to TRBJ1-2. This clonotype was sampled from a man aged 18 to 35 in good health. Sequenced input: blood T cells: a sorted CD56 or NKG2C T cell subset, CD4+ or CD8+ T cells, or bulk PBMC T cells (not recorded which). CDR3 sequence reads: CASSQLQRKDGYTF.